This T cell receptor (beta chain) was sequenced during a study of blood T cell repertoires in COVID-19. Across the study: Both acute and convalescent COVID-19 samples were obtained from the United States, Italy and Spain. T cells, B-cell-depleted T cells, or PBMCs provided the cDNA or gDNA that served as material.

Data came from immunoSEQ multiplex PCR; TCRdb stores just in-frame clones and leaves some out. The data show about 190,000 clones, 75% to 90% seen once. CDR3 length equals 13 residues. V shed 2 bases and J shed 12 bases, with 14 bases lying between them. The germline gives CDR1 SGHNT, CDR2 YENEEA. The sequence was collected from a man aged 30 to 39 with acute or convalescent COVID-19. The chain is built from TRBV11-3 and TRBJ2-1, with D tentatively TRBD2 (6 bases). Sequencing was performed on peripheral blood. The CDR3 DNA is TGTGCCAGCAGCTTAAATCCGGGGGAAGGGCAGTTCTTC. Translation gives CASSLNPGEGQFF.